This TCR beta chain was recovered during a study of memory CD4+ T cells and cytomegalovirus serostatus (dated by TCRdb to the late 2010s). Background on the whole study: The cohort included approximately 35 healthy adults from Belgium, of whom 9 were CMV seropositive and 24 were CMV seronegative. To replicate a published TCR-based CMV serostatus classifier, the researchers sequenced the CD4+ memory TCRbeta repertoires of a Belgian cohort whose cytomegalovirus serostatus was known.

Comments on this clone: The specificity of this receptor is unknown. Base quality data are lacking; no much larger clone is found one base away.

The Quick-DNA Microprep Kit was used to extract genomic DNA from the sorted cells. Amplification of TCRbeta DNA was done with the immunoSEQ hsTCRbeta kit, following the protocol from the manufacturer. An Illumina MiSeq instrument was used to sequence the TCRbeta libraries. In the source study's methods: Once out-of-frame sequences had been removed, a few million distinct TCRbeta sequences were left, which works out to an average of approximately 73,000 per individual. Two values were used to score each individual: the count of over 150 previously reported CMV-associated TCRbeta sequences and the total count of productive distinct TCRbeta sequences. A beta-binomial model was reimplemented in Python, and random forests from scikit-learn, run with default parameters, were trained on data from the US cohort. Classifier performance on the Belgian cohort was summarized as median AUC with percentile confidence intervals over 10,000 bootstrap iterations. Not all clones reach the TCRdb copy of this immuneACCESS table, which keeps in-frame sequences only. Checked studies attribute under half of the gap to unresolved V genes and leave the rest unexplained. Clonal size and the V and J genes are those of that table, whereas D and trimming came from the DNA. The table for this sample lists 40,000 to 55,000 clones; about three quarters of them were counted only once. About 1.3% of the sample goes to the ten largest clones.

What the study reported, not specific to this receptor: For predicting CMV serostatus, the median bootstrapped AUC was 0.95 using the original framework and almost 0.93 using a US-trained random forest. The original-framework classifier achieved a median bootstrapped AUC of 0.95 with a 95% CI of 0.76-1.00 on the Belgian cohort. Results were interpreted as suggesting that the CMV-associated TCR signature is largely present in the CD4+ memory repertoire. Only CD4+CD45RO+ memory cells were sequenced, in contrast to the original study, in which naive and memory CD4+ and CD8+ populations were covered. Of under 200 previously reported CMV-associated TCRbeta sequences, 60 to 85 appeared in the CD4+ memory repertoires, each in one to five individuals.

A FACSAria II was used to sort memory CD4+ T cells, defined as single viable CD3+CD4+CD8-CD45RO+ cells. To determine CMV serostatus, a Roche Elecsys assay was used that detects serum IgG against CMV pp150, pp28, p38 and p52. After thawing, total CD4+ T cells were enriched by positive selection with CD4 magnetic microbeads. The samples came from a different study that was designed specifically to examine the CD4+ T cell memory repertoire. Peripheral blood mononuclear cells were isolated and cryopreserved following standard operating procedures; serum was stored at -80 °C. Staining used CD3-PerCP (BW264/56), CD4-APC (RPA-T4), CD45RO-PE (UCHT1) and CD8-Pacific Orange (3B5) antibodies, with Sytox blue excluding non-viable cells. Sequencing was performed on memory CD4+ T cells from blood. This clonotype was sampled from an adult in good health and CMV-seropositive.

The nucleotide sequence is TGTGCCAGCAGGGGCGGGGATAAACACTACGAGCAGTACTTC. Translated, it reads CASRGGDKHYEQYF. The rearrangement joined TRBV28 to TRBJ2-5, with TRBD2 perhaps the D gene, on 6 matching bases. The end of the DNA is better explained by TRBJ2-7, so the J call may be wrong. The CDR3 sequence holds 14 residues, the cysteine and phenylalanine included. Kept here is only the CDR3 DNA, which spans 42 bases and is read in frame from base 1. CDR1 MDHEN and CDR2 SYDVKM were looked up in the germline V gene.